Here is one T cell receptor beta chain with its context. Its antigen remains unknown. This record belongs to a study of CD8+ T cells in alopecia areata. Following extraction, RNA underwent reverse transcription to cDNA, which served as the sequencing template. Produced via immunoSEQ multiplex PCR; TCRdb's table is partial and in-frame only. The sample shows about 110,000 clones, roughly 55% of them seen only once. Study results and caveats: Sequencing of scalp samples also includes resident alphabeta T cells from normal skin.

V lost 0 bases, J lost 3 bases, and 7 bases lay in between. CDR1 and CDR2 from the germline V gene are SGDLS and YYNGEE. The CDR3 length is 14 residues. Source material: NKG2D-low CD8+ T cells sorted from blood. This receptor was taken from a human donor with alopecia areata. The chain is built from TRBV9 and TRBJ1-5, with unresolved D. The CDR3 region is CASSVGASNQPQHF. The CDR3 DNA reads TGTGCCAGCAGCGTAGGCGCGTCCAATCAGCCCCAGCATTTT.